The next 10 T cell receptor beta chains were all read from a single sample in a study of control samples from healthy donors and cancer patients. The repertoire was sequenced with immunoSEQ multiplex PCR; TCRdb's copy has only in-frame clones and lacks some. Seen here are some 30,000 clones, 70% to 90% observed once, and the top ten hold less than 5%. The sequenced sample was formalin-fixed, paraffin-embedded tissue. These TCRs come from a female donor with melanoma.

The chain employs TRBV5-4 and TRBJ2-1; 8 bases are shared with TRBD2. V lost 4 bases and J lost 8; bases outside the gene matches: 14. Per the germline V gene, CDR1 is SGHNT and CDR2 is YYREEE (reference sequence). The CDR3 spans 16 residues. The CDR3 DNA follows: TGTGCCAGCAGCCGGGGTACGAGCGGGAGAGCCCATGAGCAGTTCTTC. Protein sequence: CASSRGTSGRAHEQFF.

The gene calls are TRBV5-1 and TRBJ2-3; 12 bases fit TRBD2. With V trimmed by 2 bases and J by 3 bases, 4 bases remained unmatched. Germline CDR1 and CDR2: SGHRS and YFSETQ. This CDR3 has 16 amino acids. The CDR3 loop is CASSFAGLAGTDTQYF. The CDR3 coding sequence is TGCGCCAGCAGCTTTGCTGGACTAGCGGGGACAGATACGCAGTATTTT.

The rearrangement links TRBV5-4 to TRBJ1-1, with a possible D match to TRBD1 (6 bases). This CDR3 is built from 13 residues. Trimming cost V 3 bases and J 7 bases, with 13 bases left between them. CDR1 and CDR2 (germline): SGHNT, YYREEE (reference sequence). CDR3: CASSWGPGFEAFF. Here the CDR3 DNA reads TGTGCCAGCAGCTGGGGGCCAGGCTTTGAAGCTTTCTTT.

The CDR3 bases are TGTGCCAGTACCTTGAGGGGGGCAGAGACCCAGTACTTC. Translation gives CASTLRGAETQYF. This chain joins TRBV6-6 and TRBJ2-5, with D perhaps being TRBD1 or TRBD2 (6 bases each). The V gene lost 9 bases and the J gene lost 4 bases, with 15 bases spanning the gap. Germline V gene lookup returns CDR1 MNHNY and CDR2 SVGAGI (reference sequence). The CDR3 contains 13 residues.

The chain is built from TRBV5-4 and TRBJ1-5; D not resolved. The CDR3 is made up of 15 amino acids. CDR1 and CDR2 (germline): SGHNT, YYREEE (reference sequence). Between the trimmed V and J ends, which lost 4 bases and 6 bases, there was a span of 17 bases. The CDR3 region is CASSTDPIKGQPQHF. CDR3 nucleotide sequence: TGTGCCAGCAGCACGGACCCAATTAAGGGTCAGCCCCAGCATTTT.

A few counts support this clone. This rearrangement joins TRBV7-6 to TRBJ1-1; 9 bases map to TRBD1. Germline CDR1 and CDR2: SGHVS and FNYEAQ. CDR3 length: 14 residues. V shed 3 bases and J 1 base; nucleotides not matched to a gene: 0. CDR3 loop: CASSLTGGNTEAFF. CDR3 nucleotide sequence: TGTGCCAGCAGCTTGACAGGGGGGAACACTGAAGCTTTCTTT. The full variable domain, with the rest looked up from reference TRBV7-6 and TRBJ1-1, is GAGVSQSPRYKVTKRGQDVALRCDPISGHVSLYWYRQALGQGPEFLTYFNYEAQQDKSGLPNDRFSAERPEGSISTLTIQRTEQRDSAMYRCASSLTGGNTEAFFGQGTRLTVV.

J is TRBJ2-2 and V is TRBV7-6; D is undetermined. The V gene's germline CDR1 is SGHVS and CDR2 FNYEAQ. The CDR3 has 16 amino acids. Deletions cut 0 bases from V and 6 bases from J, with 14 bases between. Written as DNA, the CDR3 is TGTGCCAGCAGCTTAGCGGAACACGGGCGAGCCGGGGAGCTGTTTTTT. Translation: CASSLAEHGRAGELFF.

The CDR3 is CASRDDRVGNTIYF. CDR3 in DNA: TGCGCCAGCAGAGATGACAGGGTTGGAAACACCATATATTTT. J is TRBJ1-3 and V is TRBV5-1, with 7 bases aligning to TRBD1. The J segment lost 3 bases and the V segment lost 5 bases, leaving 5 bases of the junction unmatched. CDR3 size: 14 residues. Per germline, CDR1 SGHRS and CDR2 YFSETQ.

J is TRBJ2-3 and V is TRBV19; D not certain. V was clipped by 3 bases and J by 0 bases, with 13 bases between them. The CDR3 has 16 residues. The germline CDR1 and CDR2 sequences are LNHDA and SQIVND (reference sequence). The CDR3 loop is CASSIQSITSTDTQYF. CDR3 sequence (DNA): TGTGCCAGTAGTATCCAGTCCATAACTAGCACAGATACGCAGTATTTT.

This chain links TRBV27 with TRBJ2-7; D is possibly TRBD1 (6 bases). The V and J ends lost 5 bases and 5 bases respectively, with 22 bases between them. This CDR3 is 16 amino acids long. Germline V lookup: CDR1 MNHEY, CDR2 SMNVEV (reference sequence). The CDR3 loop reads CASSPLLESGVNEQYF. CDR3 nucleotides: TGTGCCAGCAGTCCCCTTCTAGAGTCAGGGGTGAACGAGCAGTACTTC.